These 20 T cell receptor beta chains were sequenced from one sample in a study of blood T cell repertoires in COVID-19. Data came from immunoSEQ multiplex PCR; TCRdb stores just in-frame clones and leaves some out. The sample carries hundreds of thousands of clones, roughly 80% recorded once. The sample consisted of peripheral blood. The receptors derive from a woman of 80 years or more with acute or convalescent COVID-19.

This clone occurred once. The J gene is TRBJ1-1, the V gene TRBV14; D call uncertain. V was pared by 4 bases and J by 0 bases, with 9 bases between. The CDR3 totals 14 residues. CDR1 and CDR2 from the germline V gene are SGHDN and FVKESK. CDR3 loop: CASSLRPMNTEAFF. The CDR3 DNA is TGTGCCAGCAGCCTCCGTCCTATGAACACTGAAGCTTTCTTT.

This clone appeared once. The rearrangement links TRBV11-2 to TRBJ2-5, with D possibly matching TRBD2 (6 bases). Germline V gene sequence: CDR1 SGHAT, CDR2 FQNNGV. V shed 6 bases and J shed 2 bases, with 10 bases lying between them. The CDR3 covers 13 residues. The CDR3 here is CASSRGTQETQYF. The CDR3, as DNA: TGTGCCAGCAGTCGTGGGACTCAAGAGACCCAGTACTTC.

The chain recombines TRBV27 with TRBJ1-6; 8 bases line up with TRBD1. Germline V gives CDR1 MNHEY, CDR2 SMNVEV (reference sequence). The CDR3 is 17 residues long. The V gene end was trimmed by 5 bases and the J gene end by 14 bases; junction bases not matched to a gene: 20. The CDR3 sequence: CASSLGQGLGVQVTLHF. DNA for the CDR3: TGTGCCAGCAGTCTTGGACAGGGTTTAGGGGTCCAAGTAACCCTCCACTTT.

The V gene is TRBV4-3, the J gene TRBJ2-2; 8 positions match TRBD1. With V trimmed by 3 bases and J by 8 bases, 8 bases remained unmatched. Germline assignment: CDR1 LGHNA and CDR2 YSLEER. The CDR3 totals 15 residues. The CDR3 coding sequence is TGCGCCAGCAGCCAGATCGGACAGGGCGGAGGGGAGCTGTTTTTT. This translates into CASSQIGQGGGELFF.

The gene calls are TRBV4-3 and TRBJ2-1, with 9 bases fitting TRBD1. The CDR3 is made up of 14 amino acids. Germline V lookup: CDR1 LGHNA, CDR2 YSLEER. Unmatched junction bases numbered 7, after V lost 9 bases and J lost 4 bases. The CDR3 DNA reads TGCGCCAGTTCGTCGGGACAGGGATACAATGAGCAGTTCTTC. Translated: CASSSGQGYNEQFF.

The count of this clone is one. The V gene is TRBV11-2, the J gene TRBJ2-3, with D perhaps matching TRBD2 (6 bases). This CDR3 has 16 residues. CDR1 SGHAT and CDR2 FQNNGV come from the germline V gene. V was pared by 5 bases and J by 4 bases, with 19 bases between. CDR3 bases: TGTGCCAGCAGCCCCCGGGGACTCCAAGAAGCAGATACGCAGTATTTT. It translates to CASSPRGLQEADTQYF. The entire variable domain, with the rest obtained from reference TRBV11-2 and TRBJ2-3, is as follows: EAGVAQSPRYKIIEKRQSVAFWCNPISGHATLYWYQQILGQGPKLLIQFQNNGVVDDSQLPKDRFSAERLKGVDSTLKIQPAKLEDSAVYLCASSPRGLQEADTQYFGPGTRLTVL.

CDR3 loop: CASSQYRTGGLAGGETQYF. CDR3 in DNA: TGCGCCAGCAGCCAATACCGTACAGGGGGACTAGCGGGAGGAGAGACCCAGTACTTC. The chain joins TRBV4-1 to TRBJ2-5, with 15 bases lining up with TRBD2. The CDR3 totals 19 residues. With 2 bases clipped from V and 4 bases from J, the junction kept 11 bases outside the gene matches. Per germline, CDR1 MGHRA and CDR2 YSYEKL.

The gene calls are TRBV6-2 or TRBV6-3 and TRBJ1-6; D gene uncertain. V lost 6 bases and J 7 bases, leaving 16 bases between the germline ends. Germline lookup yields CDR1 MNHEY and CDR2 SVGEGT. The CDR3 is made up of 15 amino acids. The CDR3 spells CASSKLREGNSPLHF. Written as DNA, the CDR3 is TGTGCCAGCAGCAAATTAAGGGAGGGCAATTCACCCCTCCACTTT.

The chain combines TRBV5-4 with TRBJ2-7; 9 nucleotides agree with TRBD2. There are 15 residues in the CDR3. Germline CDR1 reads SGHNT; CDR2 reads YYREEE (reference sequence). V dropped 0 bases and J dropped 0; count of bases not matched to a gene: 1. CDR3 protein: CASSLERGASYEQYF. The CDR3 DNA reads TGTGCCAGCAGCTTGGAGCGGGGGGCCTCCTACGAGCAGTACTTC.

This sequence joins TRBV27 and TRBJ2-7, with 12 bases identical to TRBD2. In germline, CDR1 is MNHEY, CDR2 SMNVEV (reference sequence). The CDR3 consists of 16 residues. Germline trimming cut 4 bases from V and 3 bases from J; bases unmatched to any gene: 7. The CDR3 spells CASSSYGTSGFYEQYF. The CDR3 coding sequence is TGTGCCAGCAGTTCCTACGGGACTAGCGGGTTCTACGAGCAGTACTTC.

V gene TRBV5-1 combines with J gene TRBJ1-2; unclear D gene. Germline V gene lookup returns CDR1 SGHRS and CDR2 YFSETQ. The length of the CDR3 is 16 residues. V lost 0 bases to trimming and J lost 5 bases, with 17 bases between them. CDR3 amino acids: CASSLGVLGLNYGYTF. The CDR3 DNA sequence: TGCGCCAGCAGCTTGGGTGTTCTGGGCCTTAATTATGGCTACACCTTC.

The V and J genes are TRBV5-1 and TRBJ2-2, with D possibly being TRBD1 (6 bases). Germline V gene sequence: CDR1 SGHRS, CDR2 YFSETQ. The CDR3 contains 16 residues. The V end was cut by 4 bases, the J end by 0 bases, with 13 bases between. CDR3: CASSLRQVPNTGELFF. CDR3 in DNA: TGCGCCAGCAGCCTAAGACAGGTCCCGAACACCGGGGAGCTGTTTTTT. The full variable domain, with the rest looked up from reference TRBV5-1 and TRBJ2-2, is KAGVTQTPRYLIKTRGQQVTLSCSPISGHRSVSWYQQTPGQGLQFLFEYFSETQRNKGNFPGRFSGRQFSNSRSEMNVSTLELGDSALYLCASSLRQVPNTGELFFGEGSRLTVL.

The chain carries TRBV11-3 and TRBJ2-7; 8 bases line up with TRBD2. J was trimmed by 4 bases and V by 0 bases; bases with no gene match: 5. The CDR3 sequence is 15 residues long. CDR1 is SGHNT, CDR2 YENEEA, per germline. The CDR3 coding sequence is TGTGCCAGCAGCTTAGAGGCGGGAGGTTCTTACGAGCAGTACTTC. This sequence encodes CASSLEAGGSYEQYF.

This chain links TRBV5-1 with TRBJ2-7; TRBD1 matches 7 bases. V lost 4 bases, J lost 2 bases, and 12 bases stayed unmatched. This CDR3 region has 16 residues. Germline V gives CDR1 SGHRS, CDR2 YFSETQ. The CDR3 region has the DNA TGCGCCAGCAGCCAGGCGGCCGGAACAGGGGCCTACGAGCAGTACTTC. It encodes CASSQAAGTGAYEQYF.

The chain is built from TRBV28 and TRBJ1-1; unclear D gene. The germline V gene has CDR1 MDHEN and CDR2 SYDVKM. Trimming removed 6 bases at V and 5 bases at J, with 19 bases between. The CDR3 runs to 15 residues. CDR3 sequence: CASSLYSVVSTEAFF. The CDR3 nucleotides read TGTGCCAGCAGCCTTTATTCGGTGGTATCGACTGAAGCTTTCTTT.

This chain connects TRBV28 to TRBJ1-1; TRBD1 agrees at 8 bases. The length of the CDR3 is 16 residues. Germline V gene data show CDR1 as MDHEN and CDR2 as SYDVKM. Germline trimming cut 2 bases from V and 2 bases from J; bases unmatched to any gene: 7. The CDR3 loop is CASSLLGPGGNTEAFF. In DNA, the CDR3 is TGTGCCAGCAGTTTACTCGGACCAGGGGGCAACACTGAAGCTTTCTTT.

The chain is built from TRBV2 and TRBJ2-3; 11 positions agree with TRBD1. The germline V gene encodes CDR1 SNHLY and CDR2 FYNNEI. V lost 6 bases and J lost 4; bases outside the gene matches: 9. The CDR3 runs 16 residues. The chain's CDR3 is CASREILDRGPDTQYF. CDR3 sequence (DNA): TGTGCCAGCAGGGAGATTTTGGACAGGGGGCCAGATACGCAGTATTTT. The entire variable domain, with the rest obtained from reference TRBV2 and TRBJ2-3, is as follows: EPEVTQTPSHQVTQMGQEVILRCVPISNHLYFYWYRQILGQKVEFLVSFYNNEISEKSEIFDDQFSVERPDGSNFTLKIRSTKLEDSAMYFCASREILDRGPDTQYFGPGTRLTVL.

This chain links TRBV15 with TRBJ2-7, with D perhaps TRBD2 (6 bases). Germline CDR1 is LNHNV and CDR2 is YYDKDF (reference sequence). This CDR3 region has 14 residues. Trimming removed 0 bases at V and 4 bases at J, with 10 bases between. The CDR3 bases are TGTGCCACCAGCAGAGATTCTAGCGTGTACGAGCAGTACTTC. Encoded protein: CATSRDSSVYEQYF.

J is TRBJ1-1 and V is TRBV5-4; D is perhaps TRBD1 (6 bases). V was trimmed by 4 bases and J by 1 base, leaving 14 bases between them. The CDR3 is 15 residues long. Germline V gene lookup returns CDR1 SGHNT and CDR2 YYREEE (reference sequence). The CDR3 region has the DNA TGTGCCAGCAGCCATTCACGGGGACAGAACACTGAAGCTTTCTTT. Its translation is CASSHSRGQNTEAFF.

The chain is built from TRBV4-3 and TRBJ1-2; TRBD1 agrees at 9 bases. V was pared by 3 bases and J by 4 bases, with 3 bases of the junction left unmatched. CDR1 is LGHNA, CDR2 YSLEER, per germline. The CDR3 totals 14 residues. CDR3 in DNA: TGCGCCAGCAGCCAGGCGACAGGGGGCTATGGCTACACCTTC. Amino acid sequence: CASSQATGGYGYTF.